The 18 T cell receptor beta chains presented below share a single source sample, sequenced in a study of neurological immune-mediated disorders. Each CDR3 protein is one row after TCRdb ran MiXCR on the 5' RACE reads. The sample yields roughly 100,000 distinct CDR3 sequences, less than 14% seen once. Time point indicated: longitudinal time-point 3. Sequenced input: PBMCs. The receptor set was obtained from a female donor with HTLV-1-associated myelopathy (HAM/TSP).

The sample holds many counts of this clonotype. This chain uses TRBV7-2 with TRBJ1-6; possibly TRBD1 for D (5 bases). The ends were cut back, 1 base at V and 10 bases at J, with 11 bases in the middle. The V gene's germline CDR1 is SGHTA and CDR2 FQGNSA. CDR3 length equals 14 residues. The DNA of the CDR3 is TGTGCCAGCAGCTTAGGTGGCAGGGAGTCACCCCTCCACTTT. Translating gives CASSLGGRESPLHF.

This clonotype was detected many times. V and J are TRBV20-1 and TRBJ1-2, with D uncertain. The CDR3 is 13 residues long. Trimming took off 6 bases at V and 4 bases at J, with 15 bases between the two ends. In germline, CDR1 is DFQATT, CDR2 SNEGSKA (reference sequence). Here the CDR3 reads CSARPPGLYGYTF. Here the CDR3 DNA reads TGCAGTGCGAGGCCCCCAGGCCTCTATGGCTACACCTTC.

This clonotype was recorded many times. J is TRBJ1-1 and V is TRBV6-5; D ambiguous. In germline, CDR1 is MNHEY, CDR2 SVGAGI. The CDR3 contains 15 residues. V lost 0 bases, J lost 4 bases, and 12 bases lay in between. The CDR3 sequence: CASSYSVDRVTEAFF. As DNA, the CDR3 is TGTGCCAGCAGTTACTCCGTTGATAGGGTCACTGAAGCTTTCTTT.

This clonotype was picked up many times. J is TRBJ2-3 and V is TRBV27, with TRBD2 matching over 11 bases. Per the germline V gene, CDR1 is MNHEY and CDR2 is SMNVEV (reference sequence). CDR3 length: 16 amino acids. The V and J ends lost 0 bases and 2 bases, in that order; junction bases with no gene match: 1. This CDR3 is CASSLSSGGDTDTQYF. CDR3 in DNA: TGTGCCAGCAGTTTATCTAGCGGGGGGGACACAGATACGCAGTATTTT.

This clonotype has just a few counts. The chain couples TRBV9 to TRBJ1-2; D might be TRBD1 (6 bases). V lost 0 bases and J 5 bases, leaving 17 bases between the germline ends. The germline gives CDR1 SGDLS, CDR2 YYNGEE. The CDR3 is 16 amino acids. CDR3 sequence reads: CASSVDLGARGYGYTF. The DNA of the CDR3 is TGTGCCAGCAGCGTAGATTTGGGGGCCCGGGGTTATGGCTACACCTTC.

The chain links TRBV5-1 to TRBJ2-3; possible D gene TRBD1, 5 bases. The CDR3 covers 14 residues. Germline CDR1 reads SGHRS; CDR2 reads YFSETQ. The V gene lost 3 bases and the J gene lost 8 bases, with 16 bases spanning the gap. The CDR3 sequence: CASSYGHGSSTQYF. CDR3 bases: TGCGCCAGCAGCTACGGACACGGATCTTCTACGCAGTATTTT. Combining the CDR3 with reference TRBV5-1 and TRBJ2-3 gives the whole variable domain KAGVTQTPRYLIKTRGQQVTLSCSPISGHRSVSWYQQTPGQGLQFLFEYFSETQRNKGNFPGRFSGRQFSNSRSEMNVSTLELGDSALYLCASSYGHGSSTQYFGPGTRLTVL.

This clonotype was detected ten times or more. V gene TRBV5-1 combines with J gene TRBJ1-5; no reliable D call. This CDR3 spans 18 amino acids. With 4 bases removed from V and 6 bases from J, the gap between germline ends came to 26 bases. From germline, CDR1 is SGHRS and CDR2 YFSETQ. The CDR3 here is CASSLTRDYEPSRQPQHF. CDR3 coding DNA: TGCGCCAGCAGCCTTACCCGGGATTATGAGCCAAGTCGTCAGCCCCAGCATTTT.

This clonotype was counted at least ten times. The chain links TRBV11-2 to TRBJ1-4; D call uncertain. This CDR3 has 13 amino acids. The ends were cut back, 1 base at V and 8 bases at J, with 8 bases in the middle. CDR1 and CDR2 (germline): SGHAT, FQNNGV. In DNA form, the CDR3 reads TGTGCCAGCAGCTTAGTGATTGGGGAAAAACTGTTTTTT. It translates to CASSLVIGEKLFF.

This clonotype was recorded at least ten times. The chain combines TRBV11-2 with TRBJ2-2; 13 bases are shared with TRBD2. Trimming cost V 0 bases and J 3 bases; bases outside gene matches: 7. Looked up from germline, CDR1 is SGHAT and CDR2 is FQNNGV. The CDR3 totals 19 residues. The CDR3 coding sequence is TGTGCCAGCAGCTTAGATTACGGACTAGCGGGGGCCCACACCGGGGAGCTGTTTTTT. Translating it yields CASSLDYGLAGAHTGELFF.

This clonotype was seen at least ten times. The rearrangement uses TRBV12-3 or TRBV12-4 and TRBJ2-1, with TRBD2 as a possible D gene (5 bases). The CDR3 length is 17 residues. V lost 6 bases, J lost 0 bases, and 18 bases lay in between. CDR3 in amino acids: CASSSLVGSSSYNEQFF. For the CDR3, the DNA is TGTGCCAGCAGCTCCCTGGTAGGGAGTAGCTCCTACAATGAGCAGTTCTTC.

This clonotype has at least ten counts. The V and J genes are TRBV7-2 and TRBJ2-1; 7 bases align to TRBD2. The CDR3 is 14 amino acids. J gave up 10 bases and V 1 base, and 7 bases lay outside the gene matches. Germline CDR1 is SGHTA and CDR2 is FQGNSA. DNA for the CDR3: TGTGCCAGCAGCTTAGAGGGTGGGGGACTAGAGCAGTTCTTC. The encoded protein is CASSLEGGGLEQFF.

This clonotype was recorded a few times. This rearrangement joins TRBV12-3 or TRBV12-4 to TRBJ1-1, with a possible D match to TRBD1 (6 bases). Trimming left V 7 bases short and J 7 bases short, with 10 bases between. The CDR3 covers 11 residues. For the CDR3, the DNA is TGTGCCAGCATCCAAGGGGGTGAAGCTTTCTTT. This encodes CASIQGGEAFF.

Many counts were recorded for this clonotype. The chain has TRBV7-9 and TRBJ2-7; 8 bases align to TRBD1. Germline V gives CDR1 SEHNR, CDR2 FQNEAQ (reference sequence). Unmatched junction bases numbered 6, after V lost 5 bases and J lost 3 bases. This CDR3 region has 14 residues. The CDR3 is CASSGGQEYYEQYF. In nucleotides, the CDR3 is TGTGCCAGCAGCGGGGGACAGGAATACTACGAGCAGTACTTC.

A remark on this clonotype: This may be a read error: a much more frequent sequence differs by one nucleotide. This rearrangement joins TRBV29-1 to TRBJ1-3; the match to TRBD1 covers 7 bases. V shed 5 bases and J 1 base; nucleotides not matched to a gene: 2. The CDR3 contains 13 residues. In germline, CDR1 is SQVTM, CDR2 ANQGSEA. CDR3 residues: CSVTGASGNTIYF. The CDR3 DNA reads as TGCAGCGTTACAGGGGCATCTGGAAACACCATATATTTT.

In this sample, this clonotype turned up many times. This chain uses TRBV29-1 with TRBJ2-5; TRBD2 agrees at 10 bases. Germline V gene data show CDR1 as SQVTM and CDR2 as ANQGSEA. There are 13 residues in the CDR3. The J segment lost 2 bases and the V segment lost 4 bases, leaving 1 base of the junction unmatched. The CDR3 loop reads CSVVAGGQETQYF. The CDR3 DNA follows: TGCAGCGTTGTAGCGGGGGGACAAGAGACCCAGTACTTC.

This clonotype was counted at least ten times. The chain combines TRBV5-1 with TRBJ2-7; a possible D gene is TRBD1 (6 bases). The germline V gene has CDR1 SGHRS and CDR2 YFSETQ. The CDR3 consists of 17 residues. Trimming shortened V by 1 base and J by 4 bases, and 21 bases separated the two germline ends. CDR3 nucleotide sequence: TGCGCCAGCAGCTTGCTGGGGGCAGCCATACCTACATACGAGCAGTACTTC. This translates into CASSLLGAAIPTYEQYF.

This clonotype was seen ten or more times. The gene calls are TRBV20-1 and TRBJ2-1, with a tentative D call TRBD1 (6 bases). This CDR3 has 17 residues. Germline assignment: CDR1 DFQATT and CDR2 SNEGSKA (reference sequence). V lost 0 bases and J lost 2, with 17 bases in between. The CDR3 is CSARDRKSRGTYNEQFF. CDR3 DNA: TGCAGTGCTAGAGATCGCAAATCGAGGGGGACCTACAATGAGCAGTTCTTC.

V usage is TRBV5-1 and J usage is TRBJ2-7; D unresolved. CDR1 and CDR2 from the germline V gene are SGHRS and YFSETQ. This CDR3 is 12 amino acids long. V was shortened by 3 bases and J by 2 bases, with 6 bases between the two germline ends. The CDR3 here is CASSSEPYEQYF. CDR3 bases: TGCGCCAGCAGCTCAGAACCCTACGAGCAGTACTTC.